Sequencing of this T cell receptor (beta chain) was carried out in a study of memory CD4+ T cells and cytomegalovirus serostatus. The method was immunoSEQ multiplex PCR; TCRdb's version includes in-frame clones alone and lacks a portion of them. Of 70,000 to 95,000 clones in the sample, about 85% are singletons; the top ten hold around 0.78%. The CDR3 is 14 residues long. CDR1 is SGHTS and CDR2 is YDEGEE in the germline V gene. Trimming left V 4 bases short and J 4 bases short, with 14 bases between. Study findings and constraints: CMV serostatus prediction reached median AUC roughly 0.95, or 0.91 with US-trained model. Suggested: most of the CMV-linked TCR signature lies in CD4+ memory cells.

The sort gate was single viable CD3+CD4+CD8-CD45RO+ cells for memory CD4+ T cells. This clone was observed a few times. Antigen unknown. Sequencing input: memory CD4+ T cells from blood. J is TRBJ1-2 and V is TRBV5-8, with D hard to call. This receptor was taken from an adult in good health and CMV-seronegative. CDR3 sequence: CASSLPTETYGYTF. The DNA for the CDR3 is TGTGCCAGCAGCCTCCCGACGGAAACCTATGGCTACACCTTC.